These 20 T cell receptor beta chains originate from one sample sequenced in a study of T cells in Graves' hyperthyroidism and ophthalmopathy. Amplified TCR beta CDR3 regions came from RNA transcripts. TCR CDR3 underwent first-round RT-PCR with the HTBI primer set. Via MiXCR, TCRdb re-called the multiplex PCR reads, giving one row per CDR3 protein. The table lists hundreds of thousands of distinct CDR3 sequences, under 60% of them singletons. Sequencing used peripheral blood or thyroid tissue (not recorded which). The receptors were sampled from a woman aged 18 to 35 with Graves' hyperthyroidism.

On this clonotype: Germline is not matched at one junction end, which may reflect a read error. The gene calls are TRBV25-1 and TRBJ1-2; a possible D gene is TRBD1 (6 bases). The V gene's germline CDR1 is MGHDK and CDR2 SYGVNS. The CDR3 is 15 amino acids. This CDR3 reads CTSRDVGAYYYGYTF. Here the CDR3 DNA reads TGTACCAGCAGAGATGTGGGGGCTTATTACTATGGCTACACCTTC.

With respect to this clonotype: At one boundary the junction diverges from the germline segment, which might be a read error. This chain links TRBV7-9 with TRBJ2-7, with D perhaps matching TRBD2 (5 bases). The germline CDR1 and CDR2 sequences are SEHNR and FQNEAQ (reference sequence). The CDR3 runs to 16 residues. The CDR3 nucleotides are TGTGCCAGCAGCTTAGATCCTAGCCTCCCAACCTACGAGCAGCACTTC. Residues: CASSLDPSLPTYEQHF.

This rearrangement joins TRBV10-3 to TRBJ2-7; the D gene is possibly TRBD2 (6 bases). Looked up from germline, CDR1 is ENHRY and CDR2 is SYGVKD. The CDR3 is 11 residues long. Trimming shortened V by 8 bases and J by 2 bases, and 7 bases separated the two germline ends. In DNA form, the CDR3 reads TGTGCCATCCGCGGGGCCTACGAGCAGTACTTC. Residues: CAIRGAYEQYF.

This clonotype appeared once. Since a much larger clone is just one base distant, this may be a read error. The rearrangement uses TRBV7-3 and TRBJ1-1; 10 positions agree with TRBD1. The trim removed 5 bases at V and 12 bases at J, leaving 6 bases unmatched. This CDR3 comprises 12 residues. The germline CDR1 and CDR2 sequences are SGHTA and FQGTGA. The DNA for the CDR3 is TGTGCCAGCAGCGTGGACAGGGGGATCACTTTCTTT. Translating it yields CASSVDRGITFF.

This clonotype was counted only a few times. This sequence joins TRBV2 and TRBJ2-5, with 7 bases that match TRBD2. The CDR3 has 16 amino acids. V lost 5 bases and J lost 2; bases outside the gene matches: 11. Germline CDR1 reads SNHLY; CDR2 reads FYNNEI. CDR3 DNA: TGTGCCAGCAGTTCACCCGTACGAGCGGGGCAAGAGACCCAGTACTTC. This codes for CASSSPVRAGQETQYF.

This CDR3 reads CSARISINTEAFF. CDR3 nucleotides: TGCAGTGCTAGAATCTCTATTAACACTGAAGCTTTCTTT. This chain joins TRBV20-1 and TRBJ1-1; no clear D gene. This CDR3 comprises 13 residues. V was pared by 2 bases and J by 2 bases, with 9 bases between. Germline lookup yields CDR1 DFQATT and CDR2 SNEGSKA (reference sequence).

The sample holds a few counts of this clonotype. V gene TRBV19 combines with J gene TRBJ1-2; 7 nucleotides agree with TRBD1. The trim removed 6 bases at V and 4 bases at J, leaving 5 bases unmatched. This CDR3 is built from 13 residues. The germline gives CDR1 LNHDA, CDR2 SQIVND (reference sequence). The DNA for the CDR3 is TGTGCCAGTAGCCGACAGGGCCGCTATGGCTACACCTTC. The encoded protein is CASSRQGRYGYTF.

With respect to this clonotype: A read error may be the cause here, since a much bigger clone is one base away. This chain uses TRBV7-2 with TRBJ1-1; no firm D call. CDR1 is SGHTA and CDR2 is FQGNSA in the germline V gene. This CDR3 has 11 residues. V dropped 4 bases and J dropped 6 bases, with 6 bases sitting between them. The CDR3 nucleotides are TGTGCCAGCAGCTATGGCCCTGAAGCTTTCTTT. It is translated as CASSYGPEAFF.

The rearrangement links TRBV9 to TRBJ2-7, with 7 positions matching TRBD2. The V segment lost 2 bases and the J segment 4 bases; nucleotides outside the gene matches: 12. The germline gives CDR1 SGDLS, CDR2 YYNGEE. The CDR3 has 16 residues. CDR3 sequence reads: CASSVLAVLSIYEQYF. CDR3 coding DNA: TGTGCCAGCAGCGTTCTAGCGGTCCTCAGCATTTACGAGCAGTACTTC.

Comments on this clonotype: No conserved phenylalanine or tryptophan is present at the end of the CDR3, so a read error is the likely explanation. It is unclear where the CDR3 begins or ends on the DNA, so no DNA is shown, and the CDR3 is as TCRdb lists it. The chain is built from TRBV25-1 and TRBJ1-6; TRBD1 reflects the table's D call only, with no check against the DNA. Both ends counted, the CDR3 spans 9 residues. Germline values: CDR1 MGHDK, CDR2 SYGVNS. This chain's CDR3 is CASSGLGQE.

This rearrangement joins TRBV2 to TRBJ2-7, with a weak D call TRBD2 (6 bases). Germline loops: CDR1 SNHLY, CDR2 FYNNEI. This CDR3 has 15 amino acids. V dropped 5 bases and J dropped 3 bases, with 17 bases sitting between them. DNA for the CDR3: TGTGCCAGCAGTTCTCTTGGTAGCGGCAACTACGAGCAGTACTTC. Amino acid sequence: CASSSLGSGNYEQYF. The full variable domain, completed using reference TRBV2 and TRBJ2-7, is EPEVTQTPSHQVTQMGQEVILRCVPISNHLYFYWYRQILGQKVEFLVSFYNNEISEKSEIFDDQFSVERPDGSNFTLKIRSTKLEDSAMYFCASSSLGSGNYEQYFGPGTRLTVT.

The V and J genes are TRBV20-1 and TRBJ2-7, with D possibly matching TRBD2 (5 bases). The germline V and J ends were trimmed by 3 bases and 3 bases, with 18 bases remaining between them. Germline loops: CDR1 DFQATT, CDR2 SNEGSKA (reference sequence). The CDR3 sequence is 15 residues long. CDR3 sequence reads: CSARDNGLTVYEQYF. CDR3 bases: TGCAGTGCTAGGGATAACGGACTCACTGTCTACGAGCAGTACTTC.

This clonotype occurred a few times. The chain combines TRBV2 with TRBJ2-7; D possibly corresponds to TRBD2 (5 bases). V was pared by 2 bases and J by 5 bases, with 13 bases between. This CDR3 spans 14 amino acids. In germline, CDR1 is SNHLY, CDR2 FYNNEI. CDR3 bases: TGTGCCAGCAGTGAACTACTAGGCGGGCACGAGCAGTACTTC. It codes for CASSELLGGHEQYF.

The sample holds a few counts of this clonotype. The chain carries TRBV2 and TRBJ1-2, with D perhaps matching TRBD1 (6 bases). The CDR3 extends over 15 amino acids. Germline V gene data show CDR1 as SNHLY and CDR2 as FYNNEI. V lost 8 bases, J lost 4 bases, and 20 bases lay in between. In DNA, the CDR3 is TGTGCCAGCCGTAGACTCAGGGGAACTGGCTATGGCTACACCTTC. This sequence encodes CASRRLRGTGYGYTF.

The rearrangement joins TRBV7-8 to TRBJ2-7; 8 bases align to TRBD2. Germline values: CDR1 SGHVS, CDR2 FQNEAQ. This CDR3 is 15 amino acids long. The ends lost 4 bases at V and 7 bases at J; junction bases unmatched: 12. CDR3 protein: CASSSPTGGPKEQYF. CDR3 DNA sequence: TGTGCCAGCAGCTCCCCGACGGGAGGGCCGAAAGAGCAGTACTTC.

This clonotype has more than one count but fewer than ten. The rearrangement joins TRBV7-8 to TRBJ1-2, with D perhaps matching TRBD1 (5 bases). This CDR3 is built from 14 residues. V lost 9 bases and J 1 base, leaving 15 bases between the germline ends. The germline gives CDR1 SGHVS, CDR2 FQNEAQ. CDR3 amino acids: CASSVMDNNYGYTF. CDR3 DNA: TGTGCCAGTAGTGTCATGGACAATAACTATGGCTACACCTTC.

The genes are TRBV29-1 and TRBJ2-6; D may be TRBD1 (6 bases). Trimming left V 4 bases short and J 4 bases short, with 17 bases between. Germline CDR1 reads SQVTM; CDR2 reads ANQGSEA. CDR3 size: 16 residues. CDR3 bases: TGCAGCGTTGTGGCAGGGGCTCCATCGGGGGCCAACGTCCTGACTTTC. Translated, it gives CSVVAGAPSGANVLTF.

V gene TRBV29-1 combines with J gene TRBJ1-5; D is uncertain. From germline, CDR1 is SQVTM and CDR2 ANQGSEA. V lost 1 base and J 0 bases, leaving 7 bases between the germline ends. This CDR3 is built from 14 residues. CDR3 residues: CSVEGTGSNQPQHF. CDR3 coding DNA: TGCAGCGTTGAAGGGACCGGTAGCAATCAGCCCCAGCATTTT.

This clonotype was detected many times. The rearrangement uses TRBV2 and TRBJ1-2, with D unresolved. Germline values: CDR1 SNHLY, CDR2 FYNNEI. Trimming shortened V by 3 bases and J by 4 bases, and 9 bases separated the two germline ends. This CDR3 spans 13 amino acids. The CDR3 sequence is CASSEGAIYGYTF. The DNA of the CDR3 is TGTGCCAGCAGTGAGGGTGCGATCTATGGCTACACCTTC.

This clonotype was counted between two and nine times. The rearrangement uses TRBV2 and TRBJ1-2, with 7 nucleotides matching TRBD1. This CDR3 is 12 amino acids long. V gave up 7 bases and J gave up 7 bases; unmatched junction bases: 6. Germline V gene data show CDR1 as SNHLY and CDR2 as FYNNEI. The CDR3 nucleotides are TGTGCCAGCAAATCAGGACAGGCTGGCTACACCTTC. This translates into CASKSGQAGYTF. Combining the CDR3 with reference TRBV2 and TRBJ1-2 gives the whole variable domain EPEVTQTPSHQVTQMGQEVILRCVPISNHLYFYWYRQILGQKVEFLVSFYNNEISEKSEIFDDQFSVERPDGSNFTLKIRSTKLEDSAMYFCASKSGQAGYTFGSGTRLTVV.